This T cell receptor beta chain was identified in a study of response to subunit inactivated influenza vaccine listed by TCRdb under 2018. For the wider study: To follow how T cells responded to a trivalent subunit inactivated influenza vaccine, the researchers relied on deep quantitative profiling of the T cell receptor repertoire.

Library creation used RT-PCR. Sequencing relied on an Illumina HiSeq 2500. TCRdb applied fastp at Q25 and MiXCR to the public reads, then kept only in-frame beta chains. Records with the same CDR3 protein are collapsed into one entry carrying the most frequent genes and DNA. This sample lists a few hundred thousand distinct CDR3 sequences; roughly 22% were detected once. Together, the top ten hold about 9.4% of the sample. Study-wide conclusions, independent of this receptor: The authors suggested that each seasonal influenza vaccination may recruit only a limited number of new T cells.

At least ten counts were recorded for this clonotype. Its antigen is not yet known. Nothing much larger sits one base from this clone, and base qualities are not available. The CDR3 starts with the cysteine, ends with the phenylalanine, and has 13 residues. Kept here is only the CDR3 DNA, which spans 39 bases and is read in frame from base 1. Trimming removed 0 bases from V and 6 bases from J, leaving 5 bases between the germline ends. CDR1 and CDR2, per the germline V gene, are SGHVS and FQNEAQ. The chain joins TRBV7-8 to TRBJ2-2, with no confident D gene call. This TCR was sampled from a man aged 50-75 years who received an inactivated influenza vaccine. Donor details come from another sample of the same person, matched by shared clones. Material: PBMCs from blood, obtained 21 months after vaccination. The DNA sequence is given as TGTGCCAGCAGCTTAGCGCCCCCCGGGGAGCTGTTTTTT. It translates as CASSLAPPGELFF.